These 5 T cell receptor beta chains originate from one sample sequenced in a study of blood T cell repertoires in COVID-19. Assay used: immunoSEQ multiplex PCR; TCRdb lists only in-frame clones, some missing. This sample has about 46,000 clones, with over 70% found just once. Input material: peripheral blood. The receptors derive from a human donor in a cohort sampled during active COVID-19.

The chain carries TRBV7-8 and TRBJ2-7; the D gene is possibly TRBD2 (5 bases). From germline, CDR1 is SGHVS and CDR2 FQNEAQ. The CDR3 extends over 13 amino acids. Trimming took off 7 bases at V and 3 bases at J, with 13 bases between the two ends. The CDR3 reads CASTKSRDYEQYF. Here the CDR3 DNA reads TGTGCCAGCACAAAAAGCCGGGACTACGAGCAGTACTTC.

This clone was detected once. The CDR3 spells CASSSPGQGARGYTF. CDR3 in DNA: TGTGCCAGCAGCTCTCCGGGACAGGGGGCGAGGGGCTACACCTTC. The chain recombines TRBV11-2 with TRBJ1-2; 12 bases fit TRBD1. Unmatched junction bases numbered 8, after V lost 4 bases and J lost 8 bases. The CDR3 totals 15 residues. Germline V gives CDR1 SGHAT, CDR2 FQNNGV. The whole variable domain, remainder taken from reference TRBV11-2 and TRBJ1-2, is EAGVAQSPRYKIIEKRQSVAFWCNPISGHATLYWYQQILGQGPKLLIQFQNNGVVDDSQLPKDRFSAERLKGVDSTLKIQPAKLEDSAVYLCASSSPGQGARGYTFGSGTRLTVV.

The CDR3, as DNA: TGTGCCAGCAGTTTGCACACTACCTACGAGCAGTACTTC. Protein: CASSLHTTYEQYF. The genes are TRBV12-3 or TRBV12-4 and TRBJ2-7; D is ambiguous. The V end was cut by 3 bases, the J end by 2 bases, with 8 bases between. CDR3 length: 13 amino acids.

V gene TRBV7-9 combines with J gene TRBJ1-5; weak D call: TRBD1 (6 bases). The CDR3 has 14 amino acids. The V end was cut by 3 bases, the J end by 6 bases, with 12 bases between. The germline CDR1 and CDR2 sequences are SEHNR and FQNEAQ (reference sequence). The CDR3 here is CASSFGTNSQPQHF. In DNA, the CDR3 is TGTGCCAGCAGCTTCGGGACAAACAGTCAGCCCCAGCATTTT.

V gene TRBV6-6 combines with J gene TRBJ2-7; 10 bases align to TRBD2. Unmatched junction bases numbered 2, after V lost 4 bases and J lost 5 bases. Germline-derived CDR1 and CDR2 are MNHNY and SVGAGI (reference sequence). The length of the CDR3 is 13 residues. CDR3 in DNA: TGTGCCAGCAGTTGGACTAGCGGAGACGAGCAGTACTTC. This codes for CASSWTSGDEQYF.